The 8 T cell receptor beta chains reported below all come from one sample, sequenced in a study of technical replicates of blood from several donors. Only in-frame clones appear in the TCRdb table, and some are missing; sequencing was by immunoSEQ multiplex PCR. In the table there are under 85,000 clones, 97% of which are singletons. Sequences were obtained from T cells isolated from PBMCs. These receptors all come from a human donor in good health.

The CDR3 here is CASSARTGSETQYF. CDR3 in DNA: TGTGCCAGCAGCGCCCGGACAGGGTCAGAGACCCAGTACTTC. This chain connects TRBV9 to TRBJ2-5; 8 bases map to TRBD1. From germline, CDR1 is SGDLS and CDR2 YYNGEE. This CDR3 contains 14 residues. V was clipped by 3 bases and J by 4 bases; unmatched bases: 5.

The genes are TRBV5-4 and TRBJ2-2; 8 bases match TRBD1. The junction had 4 bases not matched to a gene; V was cut back by 0 bases and J by 0 bases. Per the germline V gene, CDR1 is SGHNT and CDR2 is YYREEE (reference sequence). The CDR3 sequence is 17 residues long. CDR3 loop: CASSLDSGQANTGELFF. CDR3 sequence (DNA): TGTGCCAGCAGCTTGGATTCGGGACAGGCGAACACCGGGGAGCTGTTTTTT.

In this sample, this clone turned up once. This rearrangement joins TRBV6-1 to TRBJ1-5, with D possibly being TRBD1 (5 bases). V was cut by 2 bases and J by 8 bases, with 19 bases left in between. This CDR3 is 16 amino acids long. The germline V gene encodes CDR1 MNHNS and CDR2 SASEGT. The CDR3 sequence is CASSENSDSVYEPQHF. In nucleotides, the CDR3 is TGTGCCAGCAGTGAAAATTCTGACAGCGTGTATGAGCCCCAGCATTTT.

J is TRBJ1-1 and V is TRBV27, with TRBD1 as a possible D gene (6 bases). CDR1 is MNHEY, CDR2 SMNVEV, per germline (reference sequence). The CDR3 has 11 amino acids. V was clipped by 7 bases and J by 5 bases, with 8 bases between them. Written as DNA, the CDR3 is TGTGCCAGCATGAGGGGGACTGAAGCTTTCTTT. Translated: CASMRGTEAFF.

The V gene is TRBV6-6, the J gene TRBJ1-1; D perhaps matches TRBD1 (5 bases). The CDR3 sequence is 13 residues long. Trimming removed 7 bases at V and 4 bases at J, with 13 bases between. CDR1 MNHNY and CDR2 SVGAGI come from the germline V gene (reference sequence). CDR3 nucleotide sequence: TGTGCCAGCAACCCCACAGGTCTCACTGAAGCTTTCTTT. Protein: CASNPTGLTEAFF.

The chain recombines TRBV4-1 with TRBJ2-2; TRBD2 matches 8 bases. Looked up from germline, CDR1 is MGHRA and CDR2 is YSYEKL. The CDR3 has 15 amino acids. V gave up 2 bases and J gave up 5 bases; unmatched junction bases: 4. This chain's CDR3 is CASSQTSGRTGELFF. CDR3 DNA: TGCGCCAGCAGCCAAACTAGCGGAAGAACCGGGGAGCTGTTTTTT.

V is TRBV5-5 and J is TRBJ1-2, with 8 bases identical to TRBD1. V trimming: 2 bases; J trimming: 4 bases; junction bases outside the gene matches: 13. CDR1 and CDR2 from the germline V gene are SGHKS and YYEKEE (reference sequence). The CDR3 totals 17 residues. Written as DNA, the CDR3 is TGTGCCAGCAGCTTCAATTCAGACAGGGGCATCAGCTATGGCTACACCTTC. Its translation: CASSFNSDRGISYGYTF.

This sequence joins TRBV6-1 and TRBJ2-7, with a weak D call TRBD2 (6 bases). V was cut by 0 bases and J by 5 bases, with 17 bases left in between. The CDR3 extends over 16 amino acids. The germline V gene has CDR1 MNHNS and CDR2 SASEGT. The CDR3 loop reads CASSEAWTNDVDEQYF. The CDR3 DNA reads as TGTGCCAGCAGTGAAGCCTGGACTAATGATGTTGACGAGCAGTACTTC.